These 7 T cell receptor beta chains share one sample of origin, sequenced in a study of cytomegalovirus exposure and HLA in healthy donors. 13 Jbeta primers and 60 Vbeta primers were used for the PCR. Here immunoSEQ multiplex PCR was the method, and the copy in TCRdb shows in-frame clones only, minus some. The sample features 80,000 or so clones, with around 13% in its top ten. The sequenced sample consisted of PBMCs. Receptors were obtained from a man aged 45 to 65 in good health and CMV-seropositive.

The chain carries TRBV19 and TRBJ2-7; 11 nucleotides agree with TRBD2. This CDR3 has 17 residues. Germline V gene sequence: CDR1 LNHDA, CDR2 SQIVND (reference sequence). Trimming took 6 bases from V and 3 from J; bases not matched to a gene: 13. The CDR3 spells CASSPRGTSGGDYEQYF. As DNA, the CDR3 is TGTGCCAGTAGCCCCCGGGGGACTAGCGGAGGAGACTACGAGCAGTACTTC.

V and J are TRBV19 and TRBJ1-2; 12 nucleotides line up with TRBD1. This CDR3 contains 14 residues. Germline CDR1 is LNHDA and CDR2 is SQIVND (reference sequence). V shed 8 bases, J shed 6 bases, and the junction held 7 bases outside the gene matches. The CDR3 region has the DNA TGTGCCAGTTCACCGGGACAGGGGGCGCATGGCTACACCTTC. It translates to CASSPGQGAHGYTF.

The chain joins TRBV7-9 to TRBJ2-1, with TRBD2 matching 9 bases. CDR1 is SEHNR and CDR2 is FQNEAQ in the germline V gene (reference sequence). The CDR3 is 17 residues long. Trimming removed 4 bases from V and 7 bases from J; junction bases left unmatched: 14. The DNA for the CDR3 is TGTGCCAGCAGCTCCACCCGGGATAGCGGGAGCAGGAATGAGCAGTTCTTC. It translates to CASSSTRDSGSRNEQFF.

The rearrangement links TRBV6-1 to TRBJ2-1, with a tentative D call TRBD2 (5 bases). The V and J ends lost 5 bases and 4 bases respectively, with 15 bases between them. This CDR3 contains 15 residues. CDR1 and CDR2 (germline): MNHNS, SASEGT. CDR3 nucleotides: TGTGCCAGCAGTTTCCGGGGTCTTGCGTACAATGAGCAGTTCTTC. It codes for CASSFRGLAYNEQFF.

Regarding this clone: Relative to the germline gene, one junction end is altered; a read error may explain this. J is TRBJ1-4 and V is TRBV20-1, with TRBD1 identical over 8 bases. Germline V lookup: CDR1 DFQATT, CDR2 SNEGSKA (reference sequence). CDR3 size: 11 residues. CDR3 region: CSARMGQEESF. The CDR3 nucleotides are TGCAGTGCTAGGATGGGACAGGAAGAATCGTTT.

The rearrangement links TRBV15 to TRBJ1-5; the D gene is possibly TRBD1 (5 bases). This CDR3 comprises 17 residues. CDR1 and CDR2 from the germline V gene are LNHNV and YYDKDF (reference sequence). V dropped 1 base and J dropped 4 bases, with 17 bases sitting between them. CDR3 loop: CATSRGGGSGSNQPQHF. CDR3 DNA sequence: TGTGCCACCAGCAGAGGGGGGGGGAGTGGGAGTAATCAGCCCCAGCATTTT.

V is TRBV14 and J is TRBJ2-5, with 10 bases lining up with TRBD2. CDR1 is SGHDN, CDR2 FVKESK, per germline. The CDR3 loop spans 16 amino acids. With V trimmed by 4 bases and J by 0 bases, 5 bases remained unmatched. The CDR3 spells CASSLLAGAHQETQYF. CDR3 DNA: TGTGCCAGCAGCCTTCTAGCGGGGGCCCACCAAGAGACCCAGTACTTC. The entire variable domain, with the rest obtained from reference TRBV14 and TRBJ2-5, is as follows: EAGVTQFPSHSVIEKGQTVTLRCDPISGHDNLYWYRRVMGKEIKFLLHFVKESKQDESGMPNNRFLAERTGGTYSTLKVQPAELEDSGVYFCASSLLAGAHQETQYFGPGTRLLVL.